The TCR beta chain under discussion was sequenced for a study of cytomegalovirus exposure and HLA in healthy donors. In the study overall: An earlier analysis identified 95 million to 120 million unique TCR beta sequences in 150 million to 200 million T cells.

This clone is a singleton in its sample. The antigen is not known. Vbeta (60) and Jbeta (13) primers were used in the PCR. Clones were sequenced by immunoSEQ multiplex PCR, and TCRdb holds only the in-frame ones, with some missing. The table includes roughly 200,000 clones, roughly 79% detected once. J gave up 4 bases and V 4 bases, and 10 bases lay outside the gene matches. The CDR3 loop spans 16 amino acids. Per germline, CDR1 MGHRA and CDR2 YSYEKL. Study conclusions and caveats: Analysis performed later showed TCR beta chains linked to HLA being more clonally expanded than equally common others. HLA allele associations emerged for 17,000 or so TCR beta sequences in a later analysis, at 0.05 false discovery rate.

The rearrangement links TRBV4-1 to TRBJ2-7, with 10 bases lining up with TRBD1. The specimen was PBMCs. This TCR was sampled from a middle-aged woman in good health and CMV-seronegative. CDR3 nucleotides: TGCGCCAGCAGCCGCCCCGGGACAGGGGTTGGTTACGAGCAGTACTTC. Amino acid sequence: CASSRPGTGVGYEQYF.